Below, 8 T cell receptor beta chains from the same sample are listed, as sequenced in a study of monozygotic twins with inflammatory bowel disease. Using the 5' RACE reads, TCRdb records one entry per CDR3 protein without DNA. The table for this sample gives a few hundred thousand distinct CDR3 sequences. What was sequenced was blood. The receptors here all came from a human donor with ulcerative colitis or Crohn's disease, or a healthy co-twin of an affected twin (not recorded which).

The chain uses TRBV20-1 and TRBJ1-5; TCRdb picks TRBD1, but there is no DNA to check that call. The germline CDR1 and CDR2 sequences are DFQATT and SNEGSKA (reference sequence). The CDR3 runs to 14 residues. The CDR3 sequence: CSAGGLLRDQPQHF.

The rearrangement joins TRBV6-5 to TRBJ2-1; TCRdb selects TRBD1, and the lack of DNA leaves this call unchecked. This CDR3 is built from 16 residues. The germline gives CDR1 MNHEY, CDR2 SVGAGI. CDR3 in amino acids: CASSYEGGLSYNEQFF.

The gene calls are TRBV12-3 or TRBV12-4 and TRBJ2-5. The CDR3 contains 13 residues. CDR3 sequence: CASSFQDQETQYF.

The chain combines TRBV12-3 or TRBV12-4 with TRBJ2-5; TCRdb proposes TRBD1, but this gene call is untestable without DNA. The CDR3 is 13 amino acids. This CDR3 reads CASRNTGRETQYF.

The CDR3 spells CASSRTGTSTEEQYF. This chain uses TRBV7-2 with TRBJ2-7; the D gene TCRdb calls, TRBD2, cannot be checked with no DNA. The germline V gene encodes CDR1 SGHTA and CDR2 FQGNSA. This CDR3 comprises 15 residues.

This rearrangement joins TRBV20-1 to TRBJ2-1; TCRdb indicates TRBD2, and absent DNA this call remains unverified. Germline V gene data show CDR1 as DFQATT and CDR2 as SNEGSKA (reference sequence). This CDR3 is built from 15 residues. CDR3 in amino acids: CSATFRRGGYNEQFF.

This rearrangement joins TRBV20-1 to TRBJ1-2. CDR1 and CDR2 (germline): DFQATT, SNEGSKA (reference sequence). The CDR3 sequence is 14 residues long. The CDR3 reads CSARDDERPYGYTF.

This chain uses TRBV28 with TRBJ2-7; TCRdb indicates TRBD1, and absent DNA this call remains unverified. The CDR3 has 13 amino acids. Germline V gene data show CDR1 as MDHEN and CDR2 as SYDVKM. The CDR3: CASSGTDRDEQYF. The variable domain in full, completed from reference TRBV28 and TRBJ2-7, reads DVKVTQSSRYLVKRTGEKVFLECVQDMDHENMFWYRQDPGLGLRLIYFSYDVKMKEKGDIPEGYSVSREKKERFSLILESASTNQTSMYLCASSGTDRDEQYFGPGTRLTVT.